The next 20 T cell receptor beta chains were all read from a single sample in a study of T cell responses to AZD1222 COVID-19 vaccine. TCRdb keeps only in-frame clones here, not all; method: immunoSEQ multiplex PCR. This sample yields around 120,000 clones, of which approximately 84% are seen a single time; about 10% belongs to the top ten. This material consisted of peripheral blood, taken on day 0 of AZD1222 vaccination. These receptors originate from an adult in good health.

The chain recombines TRBV11-1 with TRBJ2-7; TRBD1 agrees at 7 bases. The junction had 9 bases not matched to a gene; V was cut back by 4 bases and J by 6 bases. The CDR3 extends over 14 amino acids. Germline lookup yields CDR1 SGHAT and CDR2 FQDESV (reference sequence). CDR3 protein: CASSSLSRGPEQYF. The CDR3 DNA follows: TGTGCCAGCAGCTCCTTATCAAGGGGGCCCGAGCAGTACTTC.

V and J are TRBV5-4 and TRBJ2-7; 7 bases fit TRBD1. The germline V gene encodes CDR1 SGHNT and CDR2 YYREEE (reference sequence). V was clipped by 4 bases and J by 2 bases; unmatched bases: 9. CDR3 size: 15 residues. CDR3 in amino acids: CASSGEQGTPYEQYF. DNA for the CDR3: TGTGCCAGCAGCGGCGAACAGGGGACCCCCTACGAGCAGTACTTC.

The DNA for the CDR3 is TGTGCCAGTAGTATAGGTGGCAGGGTAGGTGGCTACACCTTC. It specifies CASSIGGRVGGYTF. This chain connects TRBV19 to TRBJ1-2; a possible D gene is TRBD1 (5 bases). This CDR3 has 14 amino acids. The germline V gene has CDR1 LNHDA and CDR2 SQIVND (reference sequence). V lost 1 base and J lost 7, with 13 bases in between.

V and J are TRBV4-1 and TRBJ2-7; 8 bases match TRBD2. CDR1 and CDR2 (germline): MGHRA, YSYEKL. V was pared by 3 bases and J by 6 bases, with 7 bases of the junction left unmatched. The CDR3 extends over 14 amino acids. As DNA, the CDR3 is TGCGCCAGCAGCCAGGAACGACTAGCGACCGAGCAGTACTTC. Its translation: CASSQERLATEQYF.

V usage is TRBV9 and J usage is TRBJ2-1; possibly TRBD2 for D (5 bases). The V gene's germline CDR1 is SGDLS and CDR2 YYNGEE. The CDR3 is made up of 14 amino acids. The V end was cut by 0 bases, the J end by 10 bases, with 14 bases between. In nucleotides, the CDR3 is TGTGCCAGCAGCGTAGGGAGCGGTAGCCCGGAGCAGTTCTTC. Amino acid sequence: CASSVGSGSPEQFF.

J is TRBJ2-7 and V is TRBV27, with D possibly matching TRBD1 (6 bases). The CDR3 length is 14 residues. The germline V gene has CDR1 MNHEY and CDR2 SMNVEV (reference sequence). Trimming pared 4 bases from V and 2 bases from J, leaving 12 bases between. CDR3 in DNA: TGTGCCAGCAGTTATCTTGGGGGCGCCTACGAGCAGTACTTC. This translates into CASSYLGGAYEQYF.

The chain recombines TRBV4-3 with TRBJ2-7; 7 bases map to TRBD2. Trimming at V came to 3 bases and at J to 3 bases, leaving 11 bases not matched to a gene. Germline CDR1 and CDR2: LGHNA and YSLEER. The CDR3 runs to 16 residues. This CDR3 is CASSQGVAGAGYEQYF. The CDR3 coding sequence is TGCGCCAGCAGCCAGGGCGTGGCGGGAGCGGGCTACGAGCAGTACTTC.

The J gene is TRBJ2-7, the V gene TRBV6-1; D is possibly TRBD2 (6 bases). Trimming removed 0 bases from V and 7 bases from J, with 13 bases in between. In germline, CDR1 is MNHNS, CDR2 SASEGT. This CDR3 spans 14 amino acids. The DNA of the CDR3 is TGTGCCAGCAGTGAAGCGGGAGGATTGGGAGAGCAGTACTTC. Protein product: CASSEAGGLGEQYF.

The V and J genes are TRBV4-3 and TRBJ2-1, with 12 bases that match TRBD2. V trimming: 4 bases; J trimming: 9 bases; junction bases outside the gene matches: 7. This CDR3 spans 15 amino acids. The germline V gene has CDR1 LGHNA and CDR2 YSLEER. The CDR3 nucleotides are TGCGCCAGCAGCCGCGCTAGCGGGAGGGCCACTGAGCAGTTCTTC. It encodes CASSRASGRATEQFF.

This clone appeared a single time. This chain joins TRBV5-3 and TRBJ2-1; 8 bases are shared with TRBD2. TRBV5-3 is reported as an ORF; its role is uncertain. After removal of 0 bases from V and 9 bases from J, the junction contained 17 bases not matched to a gene. This CDR3 has 18 amino acids. The CDR3 sequence: CARSLVGRVAGRQSEQFF. The CDR3, as DNA: TGTGCCAGAAGCTTGGTGGGAAGAGTAGCGGGGAGACAAAGTGAGCAGTTCTTC.

This chain links TRBV15 with TRBJ1-4; D not certain. Germline CDR1 and CDR2: LNHNV and YYDKDF (reference sequence). The CDR3 has 14 residues. Between the trimmed V and J ends, which lost 1 base and 8 bases, there was a span of 11 bases. The CDR3 sequence is CATSRGEGEEKLFF. CDR3 nucleotide sequence: TGTGCCACCAGCAGAGGGGAGGGTGAAGAAAAACTGTTTTTT.

The V call is TRBV2, the J call TRBJ1-1, with D perhaps TRBD1 (6 bases). Trimming removed 7 bases from V and 1 base from J, with 10 bases in between. The CDR3 length is 13 residues. The germline CDR1 and CDR2 sequences are SNHLY and FYNNEI. The CDR3 coding sequence is TGTGCCAGCAAGGGACACGCGAACACTGAAGCTTTCTTT. It is translated as CASKGHANTEAFF.

V and J are TRBV28 and TRBJ1-5, with D uncertain. Trimming took off 3 bases at V and 4 bases at J, with 10 bases between the two ends. The CDR3 totals 14 residues. Germline lookup yields CDR1 MDHEN and CDR2 SYDVKM. The chain's CDR3 is CASSFPLPNQPQHF. The CDR3 DNA reads as TGTGCCAGCAGTTTCCCCCTCCCAAATCAGCCCCAGCATTTT.

This rearrangement joins TRBV10-3 to TRBJ1-1; 7 bases align to TRBD1. Germline CDR1 ENHRY, CDR2 SYGVKD. This CDR3 comprises 12 residues. J gave up 6 bases and V 6 bases, and 4 bases lay outside the gene matches. CDR3 loop: CAIRDRTSEAFF. The CDR3 coding sequence is TGTGCCATCAGGGACAGGACTTCTGAAGCTTTCTTT.

The chain carries TRBV7-3 and TRBJ2-5, with 7 bases that match TRBD2. The CDR3 runs to 15 residues. Trimming removed 8 bases from V and 3 bases from J; junction bases left unmatched: 12. Germline V CDR1 and CDR2: SGHTA, FQGTGA. The CDR3 reads CASGAGVSEKETQYF. Written as DNA, the CDR3 is TGTGCCAGCGGTGCGGGAGTATCCGAAAAAGAGACCCAGTACTTC.

The rearrangement links TRBV7-9 to TRBJ2-7; weak D call: TRBD2 (5 bases). The CDR3 length is 14 residues. V was clipped by 1 base and J by 2 bases, with 9 bases between them. CDR1 and CDR2 (germline): SEHNR, FQNEAQ (reference sequence). The DNA of the CDR3 is TGTGCCAGCAGCTTAGGGACGGGAACCTACGAGCAGTACTTC. It specifies CASSLGTGTYEQYF.

The chain couples TRBV5-1 to TRBJ2-7; D is uncertain. Germline loops: CDR1 SGHRS, CDR2 YFSETQ. The germline V and J ends were trimmed by 6 bases and 2 bases, with 15 bases remaining between them. The CDR3 spans 14 residues. This chain's CDR3 is CASKSRFDTYEQYF. The CDR3 DNA sequence: TGCGCCAGCAAATCCCGGTTTGATACCTACGAGCAGTACTTC.

The chain couples TRBV9 to TRBJ1-1, with 8 bases matching TRBD1. Germline-derived CDR1 and CDR2 are SGDLS and YYNGEE. The trim removed 3 bases at V and 5 bases at J, leaving 6 bases unmatched. This CDR3 has 14 residues. The CDR3 reads CASSGQGARTEAFF. CDR3 nucleotide sequence: TGTGCCAGCAGCGGGCAGGGGGCGCGTACTGAAGCTTTCTTT. The full variable domain, with the rest looked up from reference TRBV9 and TRBJ1-1, is DSGVTQTPKHLITATGQRVTLRCSPRSGDLSVYWYQQSLDQGLQFLIQYYNGEERAKGNILERFSAQQFPDLHSELNLSSLELGDSALYFCASSGQGARTEAFFGQGTRLTVV.

The table lists this clone with a few counts. The chain joins TRBV20-1 to TRBJ1-5, with 7 bases fitting TRBD1. This CDR3 comprises 17 residues. Germline V gene lookup returns CDR1 DFQATT and CDR2 SNEGSKA (reference sequence). Trimming cost V 3 bases and J 1 base; bases outside gene matches: 12. The CDR3 loop is CSASAAEEGASNQPQHF. In DNA, the CDR3 is TGCAGTGCTAGTGCCGCTGAGGAGGGGGCGAGCAATCAGCCCCAGCATTTT.

V and J are TRBV18 and TRBJ1-6, with a tentative D call TRBD1 (6 bases). V was shortened by 4 bases and J by 8 bases, with 18 bases between the two germline ends. The CDR3 totals 16 residues. Germline values: CDR1 KGHSH, CDR2 LQKENI. The CDR3 protein is CASSHDRPSTYSPLHF. DNA for the CDR3: TGTGCCAGCTCACACGACAGGCCCAGCACCTATTCACCCCTCCACTTT.